These 7 T cell receptor beta chains were sequenced from one sample in a study of blood T cells in healthy people across ages. A second PCR of roughly 7 to 11 cycles used a sample-barcoded 5' primer and a J-beta primer mix. Via MiXCR, TCRdb re-called the 5' RACE reads, giving one row per CDR3 protein. The profile shows hundreds of thousands of distinct CDR3 sequences, 20% to 30% of them singletons. These data also formed part of another study, on T cells of mothers and their children.

The specimen was blood. The receptors derive from a boy aged 5 to 17 in good health.

This clonotype was seen only a few times. The gene calls are TRBV20-1 and TRBJ1-2; D is ambiguous. Trimming stripped 3 bases from V and 10 bases from J, with 15 bases between. Germline V gene sequence: CDR1 DFQATT, CDR2 SNEGSKA (reference sequence). This CDR3 spans 12 amino acids. The CDR3 nucleotides are TGCAGTGCTAGCTACGGATACGACCCCTACACCTTC. This encodes CSASYGYDPYTF.

This chain uses TRBV20-1 with TRBJ2-3; D unclear. CDR1 DFQATT and CDR2 SNEGSKA come from the germline V gene (reference sequence). Trimming pared 4 bases from V and 3 bases from J, leaving 5 bases between. CDR3 length equals 11 residues. The CDR3 DNA reads TGCAGTGCTAAGGAGACAGATACGCAGTATTTT. The encoded protein is CSAKETDTQYF.

The chain couples TRBV7-8 to TRBJ2-2; TRBD1 aligns across 11 bases. The V and J ends lost 5 bases and 5 bases, in that order; junction bases with no gene match: 4. This CDR3 has 15 residues. CDR1 and CDR2 (germline): SGHVS, FQNEAQ. CDR3: CASSRWDRGTGELFF. The CDR3 DNA follows: TGTGCCAGCAGCCGATGGGACAGGGGGACCGGGGAGCTGTTTTTT.

The CDR3 here is CASSLSLAGGTDTQYF. In DNA form, the CDR3 reads TGTGCCAGCAGCTTAAGCCTAGCGGGAGGCACAGATACGCAGTATTTT. This rearrangement joins TRBV7-2 to TRBJ2-3, with 10 bases identical to TRBD2. J gave up 1 base and V 2 bases, and 3 bases lay outside the gene matches. Per the germline V gene, CDR1 is SGHTA and CDR2 is FQGNSA. The CDR3 is 16 residues long.

To note about this clonotype: Mismatch with germline at one junction end may stem from a read error. The rearrangement links TRBV7-2 to TRBJ1-2; no reliable D call. The CDR3 spans 14 residues. Germline V gene sequence: CDR1 SGHTA, CDR2 FQGNSA. DNA for the CDR3: TGTGCCAGCAGCTTAGACAGTTCTAACTACGGCTACACCTTC. This encodes CASSLDSSNYGYTF.

This clonotype was counted a few times. The CDR3 coding sequence is TGCGCCAGCAGCCAAGTTGGGGCCCGCGATGAGCAGTTCTTC. Translation gives CASSQVGARDEQFF. This chain connects TRBV4-1 to TRBJ2-5; D might be TRBD1 (5 bases). The tail of the sequence fits TRBJ2-1 better, so the J call may be wrong. The length of the CDR3 is 14 residues. Germline-derived CDR1 and CDR2 are MGHRA and YSYEKL.

The chain carries TRBV6-1 and TRBJ2-5; D uncertain. The assigned J gene may be wrong: the sequence end matches TRBJ2-7 better. The CDR3 extends over 11 amino acids. Germline V lookup: CDR1 MNHNS, CDR2 SASEGT. CDR3 coding DNA: TGTGCCAGCAGTCAAAGCAACGAGCAGTACTTC. It translates to CASSQSNEQYF.